This T cell receptor (beta chain) was profiled in a study of blood T cell repertoires in COVID-19. About the research overall: The analysed material was cDNA or gDNA that came from T cells, B-cell-depleted T cells, or PBMCs.

Authors' data handling: Amplification of reference gene primers was used by the study to estimate nucleated cell counts. The method was immunoSEQ multiplex PCR; TCRdb's version includes in-frame clones alone and lacks a portion of them. That table is the source of V, J and clone size, and D and trimming were worked out from the DNA. The top ten hold just over 3% of the sample, which has about 220,000 clones, around 87% seen once. The CDR3 extends over 15 amino acids. After removal of 7 bases from V and 4 bases from J, the junction contained 14 bases not matched to a gene. The germline V gene encodes CDR1 SGHNT and CDR2 YYREEE (reference sequence).

The sequenced sample consisted of peripheral blood. The genes are TRBV5-4 and TRBJ2-7; 7 bases map to TRBD2. The sequence came from a woman under 40 who had recovered from COVID-19. The DNA for the CDR3 is TGTGCCAGCTCTGGCTCGGGGGGACCGCTTTACGAGCAGTACTTC. Its translation: CASSGSGGPLYEQYF.